These 22 T cell receptor beta chains were all obtained from the same sample, sequenced in a study of blood T cell repertoires in COVID-19. TCRdb's copy holds only in-frame clones and misses some; the assay was immunoSEQ multiplex PCR. The repertoire holds around 370,000 clones, approximately 87% seen once, with about 6.3% in the top ten. The sequencing sample was made of peripheral blood. Receptors were obtained from a woman aged 45 to 65 with COVID-19, enrolled during active disease.

V gene TRBV24-1 combines with J gene TRBJ2-2; 10 bases are a match to TRBD1. Germline lookup yields CDR1 KGHDR and CDR2 SFDVKD. The ends lost 0 bases at V and 3 bases at J; junction bases unmatched: 0. This CDR3 has 16 amino acids. This CDR3 reads CATSDLGTGDTGELFF. The CDR3 bases are TGTGCCACCAGTGATTTGGGGACAGGGGACACCGGGGAGCTGTTTTTT.

The rearrangement joins TRBV5-1 to TRBJ2-3, with D possibly TRBD1 on 5 matching bases. The CDR3 has 16 residues. Trimming stripped 0 bases from V and 1 base from J, with 12 bases between. CDR1 and CDR2 (germline): SGHRS, YFSETQ. The CDR3 reads CASSLVQGFGTDTQYF. CDR3 DNA sequence: TGCGCCAGCAGCTTGGTGCAGGGCTTTGGCACAGATACGCAGTATTTT.

This chain connects TRBV18 to TRBJ2-1; D is perhaps TRBD2 (5 bases). The CDR3 runs to 14 residues. The germline V gene has CDR1 KGHSH and CDR2 LQKENI. The V and J ends lost 2 bases and 9 bases respectively, with 14 bases between them. For the CDR3, the DNA is TGTGCCAGCTCACCATCCCGGGGTTCGGGTGAGCAGTTCTTC. Its translation is CASSPSRGSGEQFF.

Only one count was recorded for this clone. The genes are TRBV7-2 and TRBJ2-7; TRBD2 might be the D (6 bases). Deletions cut 5 bases from V and 6 bases from J, with 26 bases between. Germline-derived CDR1 and CDR2 are SGHTA and FQGNSA. This CDR3 contains 17 residues. The CDR3 nucleotides are TGTGCCAGCAGCCCCGGTGTCCTCCGGGGGTTCTCTAGCGAGCAGTACTTC. As protein: CASSPGVLRGFSSEQYF. The variable domain in full, completed from reference TRBV7-2 and TRBJ2-7, reads GAGVSQSPSNKVTEKGKDVELRCDPISGHTALYWYRQSLGQGLEFLIYFQGNSAPDKSGLPSDRFSAERTGGSVSTLTIQRTQQEDSAVYLCASSPGVLRGFSSEQYFGPGTRLTVT.

This chain links TRBV6-5 with TRBJ2-2, with D perhaps TRBD2 (6 bases). Germline CDR1 reads MNHEY; CDR2 reads SVGAGI. This CDR3 is 14 amino acids long. The V end lost 8 bases, the J end lost 6 bases, and 16 bases lay between the germline ends. CDR3 sequence (DNA): TGTGCCAGCCGGGACTGGGCCCTTCCCGGGGAGCTGTTTTTT. It specifies CASRDWALPGELFF.

CDR3 sequence (DNA): TGCGCCAGCAGCCAAGATCGACAGGGTAGCGAGACCCAGTACTTC. It yields the protein CASSQDRQGSETQYF. This chain uses TRBV4-1 with TRBJ2-5, with 7 bases aligning to TRBD1. The J segment lost 5 bases and the V segment lost 0 bases, leaving 6 bases of the junction unmatched. CDR3 size: 15 residues. Germline CDR1 is MGHRA and CDR2 is YSYEKL.

J is TRBJ1-5 and V is TRBV18, with D unresolved. The germline V gene encodes CDR1 KGHSH and CDR2 LQKENI. The germline V and J ends were trimmed by 1 base and 7 bases, with 8 bases remaining between them. The CDR3 consists of 13 residues. The CDR3, as DNA: TGTGCCAGCTCACCACGAGAAGCCCAGCCCCAGCATTTT. The encoded protein is CASSPREAQPQHF. The full variable domain, with the rest looked up from reference TRBV18 and TRBJ1-5, is NAGVMQNPRHLVRRRGQEARLRCSPMKGHSHVYWYRQLPEEGLKFMVYLQKENIIDESGMPKERFSAEFPKEGPSILRIQQVVRGDSAAYFCASSPREAQPQHFGDGTRLSIL.

The chain combines TRBV19 with TRBJ1-5; the match to TRBD1 covers 7 bases. The V segment lost 6 bases and the J segment 6 bases; nucleotides outside the gene matches: 14. The CDR3 loop spans 16 amino acids. The germline V gene encodes CDR1 LNHDA and CDR2 SQIVND (reference sequence). CDR3 in amino acids: CASRDPMTGPTQPQHF. The CDR3 DNA reads TGTGCCAGTAGAGACCCTATGACAGGGCCAACTCAGCCCCAGCATTTT.

In DNA form, the CDR3 reads TGCAGCGTTGAACGACAGATTTCCTACAATGAGCAGTTCTTC. As protein: CSVERQISYNEQFF. The J gene is TRBJ2-1, the V gene TRBV29-1; a weak D match, TRBD1 (5 bases). Germline lookup yields CDR1 SQVTM and CDR2 ANQGSEA. This CDR3 comprises 14 residues. The V end was cut by 2 bases, the J end by 1 base, with 9 bases between.

The chain carries TRBV5-1 and TRBJ1-1; 9 bases are a match to TRBD1. V was clipped by 4 bases and J by 3 bases; unmatched bases: 7. The CDR3 extends over 15 amino acids. Germline loops: CDR1 SGHRS, CDR2 YFSETQ. DNA for the CDR3: TGCGCCAGCAGCCCCGGGACAGGGCGGTACACTGAAGCTTTCTTT. This sequence encodes CASSPGTGRYTEAFF.

The chain couples TRBV30 to TRBJ2-3; 14 bases match TRBD2. The V gene end was trimmed by 3 bases and the J gene end by 5 bases; junction bases not matched to a gene: 4. This CDR3 has 15 amino acids. Germline CDR1 and CDR2: GTSNPN and SVGIG (reference sequence). This CDR3 reads CAWSGTSGREDTQYF. The CDR3 DNA is TGTGCCTGGAGCGGGACTAGCGGGAGAGAAGATACGCAGTATTTT.

The chain combines TRBV6-5 with TRBJ1-4, with D perhaps TRBD1 (5 bases). V lost 4 bases and J lost 5, with 14 bases in between. The CDR3 totals 15 residues. The V gene's germline CDR1 is MNHEY and CDR2 SVGAGI. The CDR3: CASSSLGKGNEKLFF. CDR3 nucleotide sequence: TGTGCCAGCAGTTCCTTAGGGAAGGGGAATGAAAAACTGTTTTTT.

The chain combines TRBV5-1 with TRBJ1-2, with 8 bases fitting TRBD1. Germline-derived CDR1 and CDR2 are SGHRS and YFSETQ. V gave up 4 bases and J gave up 8 bases; unmatched junction bases: 7. The CDR3 consists of 13 residues. CDR3 DNA: TGCGCCAGCAGCCCCGACAGGGGCAACGGCTACACCTTC. Translated, it gives CASSPDRGNGYTF.

The chain uses TRBV5-1 and TRBJ2-3; 7 nucleotides line up with TRBD2. Germline V gene lookup returns CDR1 SGHRS and CDR2 YFSETQ. The CDR3 length is 15 residues. The trim removed 4 bases at V and 2 bases at J, leaving 7 bases unmatched. CDR3 nucleotides: TGCGCCAGCAGCCTCAGCGGGGCGATCACAGATACGCAGTATTTT. Amino acids: CASSLSGAITDTQYF.

The chain is built from TRBV30 and TRBJ2-7; TRBD1 might be the D (6 bases). There are 13 residues in the CDR3. With 5 bases removed from V and 2 bases from J, the gap between germline ends came to 13 bases. The germline CDR1 and CDR2 sequences are GTSNPN and SVGIG (reference sequence). The CDR3 loop is CAWEVQGPYEQYF. CDR3 DNA sequence: TGTGCCTGGGAGGTACAGGGTCCCTACGAGCAGTACTTC.

The CDR3 here is CASSLYDGIAGVSYNEQFF. CDR3 nucleotide sequence: TGTGCCAGCAGTTTATATGACGGGATAGCGGGAGTGTCCTACAATGAGCAGTTCTTC. This chain uses TRBV28 with TRBJ2-1, with 9 bases aligning to TRBD2. The length of the CDR3 is 19 residues. Trimming cost V 1 base and J 1 base; bases outside gene matches: 11. From germline, CDR1 is MDHEN and CDR2 SYDVKM.

Only a few counts were recorded for this clone. V and J are TRBV27 and TRBJ1-2; perhaps TRBD1 as D (6 bases). The V gene's germline CDR1 is MNHEY and CDR2 SMNVEV (reference sequence). The CDR3 covers 16 residues. The V gene lost 6 bases and the J gene lost 1 base, with 18 bases spanning the gap. CDR3 DNA: TGTGCCAGCAGCCCCCGGGACACCTTTTTTAACTATGGCTACACCTTC. It codes for CASSPRDTFFNYGYTF.

The genes are TRBV6-1 and TRBJ2-7, with 9 bases lining up with TRBD1. Unmatched junction bases numbered 7, after V lost 2 bases and J lost 2 bases. The CDR3 sequence is 16 residues long. Germline V gene data show CDR1 as MNHNS and CDR2 as SASEGT. The chain's CDR3 is CASSEWERDRAYEQYF. The CDR3 bases are TGTGCCAGCAGTGAATGGGAGAGGGACAGGGCCTACGAGCAGTACTTC.

This rearrangement joins TRBV19 to TRBJ2-6; D remains ambiguous. Germline CDR1 LNHDA, CDR2 SQIVND (reference sequence). Trimming took off 7 bases at V and 3 bases at J, with 4 bases between the two ends. This CDR3 contains 12 residues. This CDR3 reads CASTFGANVLTF. The CDR3, as DNA: TGTGCCAGTACCTTTGGGGCCAACGTCCTGACTTTC.

The J gene is TRBJ1-5, the V gene TRBV18; D unresolved. CDR3 size: 16 residues. V was shortened by 3 bases and J by 0 bases, with 12 bases between the two germline ends. Germline V CDR1 and CDR2: KGHSH, LQKENI. CDR3 sequence (DNA): TGTGCCAGCTCACCTTACAGCCCTTATAGCAATCAGCCCCAGCATTTT. It specifies CASSPYSPYSNQPQHF.

J is TRBJ1-1 and V is TRBV11-3, with unresolved D. The CDR3 runs 16 residues. The ends were cut back, 0 bases at V and 0 bases at J, with 11 bases in the middle. Germline lookup yields CDR1 SGHNT and CDR2 YENEEA. The CDR3, as DNA: TGTGCCAGCAGCTTAGATTCCGGGAAAATGAACACTGAAGCTTTCTTT. Translating gives CASSLDSGKMNTEAFF.

This chain joins TRBV7-2 and TRBJ1-5, with 12 bases fitting TRBD1. The germline V gene encodes CDR1 SGHTA and CDR2 FQGNSA. The CDR3 is 15 amino acids. The V gene end was trimmed by 5 bases and the J gene end by 8 bases; junction bases not matched to a gene: 7. DNA of the CDR3: TGTGCCAGCAGCCTCAAGGGACAGGGGGCAAAGCCCCAGCATTTT. Translated, it gives CASSLKGQGAKPQHF.